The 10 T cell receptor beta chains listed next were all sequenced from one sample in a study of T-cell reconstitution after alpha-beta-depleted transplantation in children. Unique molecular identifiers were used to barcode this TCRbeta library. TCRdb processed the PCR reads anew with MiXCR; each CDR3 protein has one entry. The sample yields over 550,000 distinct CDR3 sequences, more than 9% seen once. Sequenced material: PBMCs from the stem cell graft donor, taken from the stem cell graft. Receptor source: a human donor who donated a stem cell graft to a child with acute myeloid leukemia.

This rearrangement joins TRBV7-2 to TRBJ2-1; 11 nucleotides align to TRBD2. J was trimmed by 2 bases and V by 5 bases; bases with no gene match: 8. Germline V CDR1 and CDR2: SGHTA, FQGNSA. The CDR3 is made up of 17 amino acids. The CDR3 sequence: CASSPSNSGGAYNEQFF. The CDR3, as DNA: TGTGCCAGCAGCCCTTCTAATAGCGGGGGGGCCTACAATGAGCAGTTCTTC.

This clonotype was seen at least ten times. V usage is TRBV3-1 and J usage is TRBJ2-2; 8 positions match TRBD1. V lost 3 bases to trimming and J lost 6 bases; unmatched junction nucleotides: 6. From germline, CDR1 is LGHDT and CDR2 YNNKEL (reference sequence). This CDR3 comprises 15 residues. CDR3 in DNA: TGTGCCAGCAGCCACCGGACAGGGATCGCCGGGGAGCTGTTTTTT. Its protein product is CASSHRTGIAGELFF.

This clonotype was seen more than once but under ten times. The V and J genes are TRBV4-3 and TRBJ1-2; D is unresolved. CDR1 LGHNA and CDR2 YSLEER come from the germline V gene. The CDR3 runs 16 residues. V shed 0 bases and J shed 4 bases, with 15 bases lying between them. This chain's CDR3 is CASSQELASRSYGYTF. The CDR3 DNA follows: TGCGCCAGCAGCCAAGAATTGGCCTCCAGGAGCTATGGCTACACCTTC.

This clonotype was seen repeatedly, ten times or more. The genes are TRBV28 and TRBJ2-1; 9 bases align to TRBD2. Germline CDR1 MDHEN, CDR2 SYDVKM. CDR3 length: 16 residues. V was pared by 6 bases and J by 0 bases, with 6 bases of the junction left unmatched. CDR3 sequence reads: CASRTQAGGSYNEQFF. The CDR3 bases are TGTGCCAGCAGGACACAAGCGGGGGGCTCCTACAATGAGCAGTTCTTC.

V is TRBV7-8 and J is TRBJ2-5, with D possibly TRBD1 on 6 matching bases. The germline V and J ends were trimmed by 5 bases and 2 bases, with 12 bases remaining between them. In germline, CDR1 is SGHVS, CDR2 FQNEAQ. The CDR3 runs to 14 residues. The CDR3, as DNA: TGTGCCAGCAGCCACGGGACAACACAAGAGACCCAGTACTTC. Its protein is CASSHGTTQETQYF.

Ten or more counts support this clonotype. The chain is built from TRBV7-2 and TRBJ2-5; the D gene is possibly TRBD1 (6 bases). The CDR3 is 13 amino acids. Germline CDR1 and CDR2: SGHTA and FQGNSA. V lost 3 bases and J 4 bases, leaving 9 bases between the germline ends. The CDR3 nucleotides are TGTGCCAGCAGCTTCGGACAGTTAGAGACCCAGTACTTC. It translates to CASSFGQLETQYF.

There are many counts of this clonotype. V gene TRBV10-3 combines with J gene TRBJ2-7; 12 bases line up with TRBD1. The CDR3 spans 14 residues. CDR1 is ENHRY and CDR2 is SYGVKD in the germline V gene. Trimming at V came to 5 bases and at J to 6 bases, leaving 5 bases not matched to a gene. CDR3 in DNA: TGTGCCATCAGTTTTGGGACAGGGGGCGTCGAGCAGTACTTC. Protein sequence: CAISFGTGGVEQYF.

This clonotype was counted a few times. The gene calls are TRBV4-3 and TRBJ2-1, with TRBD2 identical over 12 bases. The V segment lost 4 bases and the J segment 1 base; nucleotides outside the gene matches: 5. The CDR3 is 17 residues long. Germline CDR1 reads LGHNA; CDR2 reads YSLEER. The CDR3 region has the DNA TGCGCCAGCAGCCCCCGGACTAGCGGGGTATCCTACAATGAGCAGTTCTTC. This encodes CASSPRTSGVSYNEQFF.

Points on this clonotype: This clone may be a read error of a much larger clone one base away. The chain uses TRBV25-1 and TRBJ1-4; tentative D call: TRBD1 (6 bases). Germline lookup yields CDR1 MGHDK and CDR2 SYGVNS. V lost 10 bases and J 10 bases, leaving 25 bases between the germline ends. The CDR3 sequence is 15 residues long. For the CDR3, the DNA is TGTGCCAACAAAGCGCGGACAGCCGAAGGAGGAAAACTGTTTTTT. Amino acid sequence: CANKARTAEGGKLFF.

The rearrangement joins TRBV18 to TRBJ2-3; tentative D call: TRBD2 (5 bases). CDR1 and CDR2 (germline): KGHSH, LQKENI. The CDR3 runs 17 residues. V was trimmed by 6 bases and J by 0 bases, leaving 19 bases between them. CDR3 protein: CASSSGLRDPSTDTQYF. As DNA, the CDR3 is TGTGCCAGCTCGTCGGGATTGCGCGACCCTAGCACAGATACGCAGTATTTT.